This T cell receptor (beta chain) was captured in a study of OX40 agonist ivuxolimab in advanced cancers. This CDR3 region has 13 residues. The V and J ends lost 8 bases and 3 bases, in that order; junction bases with no gene match: 4. The V gene's germline CDR1 is MRHNA and CDR2 SNTAGT. Sequencing used immunoSEQ multiplex PCR; TCRdb keeps in-frame clones, though not all of them. The sample yields about 81,000 clones, 80% to 90% seen once. The chain recombines TRBV6-4 with TRBJ2-1; TRBD2 agrees at 7 bases. Specimen: CD4+ or CD8+ T cells sorted from blood, collected in a trial of the OX40 agonist ivuxolimab. This clonotype was obtained from an adult with an advanced solid tumor such as melanoma, head and neck, liver or kidney cancer. The DNA for the CDR3 is TGTGCCAGCGGGAGGGATTTCTACAATGAGCAGTTCTTC. It codes for CASGRDFYNEQFF.